The 28 T cell receptor beta chains presented below share a single source sample, sequenced in a study of T cells in Graves' hyperthyroidism and ophthalmopathy. RNA transcripts gave rise to amplified TCR beta CDR3 regions. First-round RT-PCR of the TCR CDR3 relied on the HTBI primer set. TCRdb reprocessed the multiplex PCR reads with MiXCR, giving one entry per CDR3 protein. The table includes more than 300,000 distinct CDR3 sequences, about 17% detected once. The sample consisted of blood. The receptor set was obtained from a young woman with Graves' hyperthyroidism that later progressed to Graves' ophthalmopathy.

This clonotype was seen more than once but under ten times. Possible read error: a much larger clone is one base away. The chain joins TRBV11-3 to TRBJ2-7; 11 positions match TRBD2. Per the germline V gene, CDR1 is SGHNT and CDR2 is YENEEA. V dropped 7 bases and J dropped 6; count of bases not matched to a gene: 17. The CDR3 covers 17 residues. This CDR3 is CASNHRMRLAGSPEQYF. The DNA of the CDR3 is TGTGCCAGCAACCATCGAATGAGACTAGCGGGAAGCCCCGAGCAGTACTTC.

At least ten counts were recorded for this clonotype. The genes are TRBV11-2 and TRBJ1-1, with TRBD1 matching over 7 bases. Germline CDR1 SGHAT, CDR2 FQNNGV. The CDR3 is 16 amino acids. J gave up 1 base and V 6 bases, and 11 bases lay outside the gene matches. The CDR3 coding sequence is TGTGCCAGCAGGACAGTTAGGGGGCAACGGAACACTGAAGCTTTCTTT. This codes for CASRTVRGQRNTEAFF. Variable domain in full (rest from reference TRBV11-2 and TRBJ1-1): EAGVAQSPRYKIIEKRQSVAFWCNPISGHATLYWYQQILGQGPKLLIQFQNNGVVDDSQLPKDRFSAERLKGVDSTLKIQPAKLEDSAVYLCASRTVRGQRNTEAFFGQGTRLTVV.

The CDR3 loop reads CASSTTGGYEQFF. The DNA of the CDR3 is TGTGCCAGTAGTACCACAGGGGGCTATGAGCAGTTCTTC. The rearrangement uses TRBV19 and TRBJ2-1, with 9 bases aligning to TRBD1. This CDR3 contains 13 residues. The germline CDR1 and CDR2 sequences are LNHDA and SQIVND (reference sequence). V lost 4 bases, J lost 8 bases, and 3 bases stayed unmatched.

Concerning this clonotype itself: This sequence may be a read error, since a much larger clone differs from it by one base. The chain links TRBV12-3 or TRBV12-4 to TRBJ2-3; TRBD2 is a possible D gene (6 bases). V was clipped by 1 base and J by 4 bases, with 12 bases between them. This CDR3 spans 15 amino acids. In nucleotides, the CDR3 is TGTGCCAGCAGTTTAGTGGCGGGGTGCCCAGATACGCAGTATTTT. This translates into CASSLVAGCPDTQYF.

This clonotype appeared many times. The chain recombines TRBV20-1 with TRBJ2-5, with TRBD2 as a possible D gene (6 bases). Trimming stripped 0 bases from V and 7 bases from J, with 12 bases between. Per germline, CDR1 DFQATT and CDR2 SNEGSKA (reference sequence). The CDR3 contains 13 residues. Written as DNA, the CDR3 is TGCAGTGCTAGAGAAGCTGGGGGAGGGACCCAGTACTTC. Translated, it gives CSAREAGGGTQYF.

The chain links TRBV19 to TRBJ1-1; 7 bases map to TRBD1. V lost 7 bases, J lost 3 bases, and 8 bases stayed unmatched. The germline gives CDR1 LNHDA, CDR2 SQIVND (reference sequence). The CDR3 runs to 14 residues. CDR3 sequence: CASKSTGADTEAFF. CDR3 nucleotide sequence: TGTGCCAGTAAATCCACAGGGGCTGACACTGAAGCTTTCTTT.

CDR3 region: CSASPPGGVWGNTIYF. In nucleotides, the CDR3 is TGCAGTGCTAGCCCCCCAGGGGGCGTTTGGGGAAACACCATATATTTT. The chain uses TRBV20-1 and TRBJ1-3; 8 bases are shared with TRBD1. This CDR3 has 16 amino acids. Losses at the gene ends were 3 bases for V and 4 bases for J; bases not matched to a gene: 11. CDR1 and CDR2 (germline): DFQATT, SNEGSKA (reference sequence).

Only a few counts were recorded for this clonotype. The chain links TRBV6-2 or TRBV6-3 to TRBJ2-3; the match to TRBD2 covers 12 bases. The germline CDR1 and CDR2 sequences are MNHEY and SVGEGT. This CDR3 region has 14 residues. The V gene end was trimmed by 7 bases and the J gene end by 5 bases; junction bases not matched to a gene: 4. CDR3 nucleotide sequence: TGTGCCAGCAAAACGGGACTAGCGGGAGATACGCAGTATTTT. It translates to CASKTGLAGDTQYF.

The rearrangement uses TRBV19 and TRBJ2-6; 9 bases map to TRBD1. V lost 4 bases, J lost 1 base, and 11 bases stayed unmatched. This CDR3 has 19 residues. CDR1 is LNHDA and CDR2 is SQIVND in the germline V gene (reference sequence). CDR3 sequence reads: CASSKGRGQGGSGANVLTF. CDR3 bases: TGTGCCAGTAGTAAGGGGCGGGGACAGGGAGGGTCTGGGGCCAACGTCCTGACTTTC.

This clonotype was observed at least ten times. The V gene is TRBV28, the J gene TRBJ2-5, with D perhaps matching TRBD2 (6 bases). The CDR3 sequence is 15 residues long. Germline V gene sequence: CDR1 MDHEN, CDR2 SYDVKM. Trimming stripped 5 bases from V and 0 bases from J, with 13 bases between. The CDR3 here is CASSLPRGYQETQYF. The CDR3 region has the DNA TGTGCCAGCAGTCTGCCCCGGGGGTACCAAGAGACCCAGTACTTC.

This clonotype was seen many times. V gene TRBV28 combines with J gene TRBJ2-5, with TRBD2 matching over 8 bases. The germline V gene has CDR1 MDHEN and CDR2 SYDVKM. V shed 5 bases, J shed 7 bases, and the junction held 12 bases outside the gene matches. This CDR3 contains 15 residues. The DNA for the CDR3 is TGTGCCAGCAGTCTCAGGCGGGAGGTGGTCGGGACCCAGTACTTC. Its translation: CASSLRREVVGTQYF.

The V and J genes are TRBV20-1 and TRBJ2-7; D perhaps matches TRBD1 (5 bases). The germline V gene has CDR1 DFQATT and CDR2 SNEGSKA (reference sequence). CDR3 size: 15 residues. V shed 0 bases and J shed 1 base, with 13 bases lying between them. For the CDR3, the DNA is TGCAGTGCTAGAGATTACGTTGGGGCATCCTACGAGCAGTACTTC. Translation gives CSARDYVGASYEQYF.

The chain links TRBV3-1 to TRBJ2-1; 7 bases line up with TRBD1. This CDR3 is built from 16 residues. From germline, CDR1 is LGHDT and CDR2 YNNKEL (reference sequence). Unmatched junction bases numbered 9, after V lost 2 bases and J lost 5 bases. Written as DNA, the CDR3 is TGTGCCAGCAGCCAAAGGGGGCGGACGATTAACAATGAGCAGTTCTTC. Translated, it gives CASSQRGRTINNEQFF.

The chain couples TRBV4-2 to TRBJ2-2; TRBD2 is a possible D gene (6 bases). The CDR3 is made up of 14 amino acids. Trimming took off 0 bases at V and 5 bases at J, with 7 bases between the two ends. The germline gives CDR1 LGHNA, CDR2 YNFKEQ. The CDR3 DNA reads as TGTGCCAGCAGCCAAGATGGAGGGACCGGGGAGCTGTTTTTT. As protein: CASSQDGGTGELFF.

A few counts support this clonotype. The rearrangement joins TRBV5-1 to TRBJ1-4; no reliable D call. Germline CDR1 SGHRS, CDR2 YFSETQ. V was pared by 1 base and J by 5 bases, with 9 bases between. This CDR3 has 14 amino acids. The CDR3 loop reads CASSLPDRNEKLFF. CDR3 bases: TGCGCCAGCAGCTTGCCTGACCGCAATGAAAAACTGTTTTTT. Supplemented by reference TRBV5-1 and TRBJ1-4, the full variable domain reads KAGVTQTPRYLIKTRGQQVTLSCSPISGHRSVSWYQQTPGQGLQFLFEYFSETQRNKGNFPGRFSGRQFSNSRSEMNVSTLELGDSALYLCASSLPDRNEKLFFGSGTQLSVL.

This clonotype has just a few counts. The gene calls are TRBV5-1 and TRBJ2-2; 14 bases are shared with TRBD2. This CDR3 region has 21 residues. CDR1 and CDR2 (germline): SGHRS, YFSETQ. The V gene end was trimmed by 5 bases and the J gene end by 1 base; junction bases not matched to a gene: 16. CDR3 DNA: TGCGCCAGCAGTTTTCGACCCGGGACTAGCGGGGGACCAAGGAACACCGGGGAGCTGTTTTTT. Amino acids: CASSFRPGTSGGPRNTGELFF.

The sample holds many counts of this clonotype. The chain couples TRBV11-3 to TRBJ2-3; D might be TRBD1 (6 bases). The CDR3 loop spans 14 amino acids. The germline V and J ends were trimmed by 3 bases and 4 bases, with 11 bases remaining between them. The germline V gene has CDR1 SGHNT and CDR2 YENEEA. CDR3 bases: TGTGCCAGCAGCTTCGGACAGAAATCAGATACGCAGTATTTT. It specifies CASSFGQKSDTQYF.

This clonotype was counted ten times or more. The V call is TRBV9, the J call TRBJ2-5; D perhaps matches TRBD2 (6 bases). CDR1 is SGDLS, CDR2 YYNGEE, per germline. The length of the CDR3 is 15 residues. Trimming took 3 bases from V and 5 from J, leaving 17 bases between them. The CDR3 DNA is TGTGCCAGCAGCGCGGCCGGAGGGGTGGGGGAGACCCAGTACTTC. Encoded protein: CASSAAGGVGETQYF.

This clonotype turned up a few times. This chain links TRBV24-1 with TRBJ1-1; 7 positions match TRBD1. V dropped 9 bases and J dropped 1; count of bases not matched to a gene: 7. CDR3 length: 14 amino acids. CDR1 KGHDR and CDR2 SFDVKD come from the germline V gene. DNA of the CDR3: TGTGCCACCCAAGGGGGCCCGTCGAACACTGAAGCTTTCTTT. It translates to CATQGGPSNTEAFF.

In its sample, this clonotype was seen many times. This sequence joins TRBV12-3 or TRBV12-4 and TRBJ2-2, with 9 bases identical to TRBD1. This CDR3 spans 15 amino acids. V was pared by 6 bases and J by 3 bases, with 5 bases of the junction left unmatched. CDR3 loop: CASRSGQGDTGELFF. CDR3 coding DNA: TGTGCCAGCAGATCGGGACAGGGTGACACCGGGGAGCTGTTTTTT.

This clonotype has at least ten counts. The chain employs TRBV2 and TRBJ1-2; possibly TRBD1 for D (6 bases). This CDR3 comprises 18 residues. Germline V gene lookup returns CDR1 SNHLY and CDR2 FYNNEI. V lost 3 bases and J lost 4, with 24 bases in between. The CDR3 loop reads CASSEDRLTGRSSYGYTF. Here the CDR3 DNA reads TGTGCCAGCAGTGAGGACCGGCTAACAGGGCGGTCGTCCTATGGCTACACCTTC.

This clonotype was seen many times. The chain uses TRBV7-9 and TRBJ2-7, with 11 bases that match TRBD2. The junction had 8 bases not matched to a gene; V was cut back by 4 bases and J by 0 bases. Germline-derived CDR1 and CDR2 are SEHNR and FQNEAQ (reference sequence). This CDR3 has 17 amino acids. CDR3 coding DNA: TGTGCCAGCAGCTCCCCGGGACTAGCGGTCCTCTCCTACGAGCAGTACTTC. It codes for CASSSPGLAVLSYEQYF.

This clonotype was counted at least ten times. The chain couples TRBV20-1 to TRBJ2-5, with 9 nucleotides matching TRBD1. CDR3 size: 15 residues. The germline gives CDR1 DFQATT, CDR2 SNEGSKA (reference sequence). V dropped 6 bases and J dropped 1; count of bases not matched to a gene: 9. CDR3 nucleotides: TGCAGTGCCCCGGGACAGGGACTCCGCCAAGAGACCCAGTACTTC. It codes for CSAPGQGLRQETQYF.

This clonotype appeared many times. The chain carries TRBV27 and TRBJ1-1, with TRBD1 matching 8 bases. The length of the CDR3 is 15 residues. J lost 4 bases, V lost 0 bases, and 4 bases had no gene match. From germline, CDR1 is MNHEY and CDR2 SMNVEV (reference sequence). The CDR3 loop is CASSLSRGPITEAFF. The CDR3 nucleotides are TGTGCCAGCAGTTTATCCAGGGGGCCGATCACTGAAGCTTTCTTT.

This clonotype was seen at least ten times. J is TRBJ1-2 and V is TRBV12-3 or TRBV12-4; D ambiguous. CDR3 length: 13 residues. The ends were cut back, 3 bases at V and 7 bases at J, with 12 bases in the middle. CDR3 coding DNA: TGTGCCAGCAGTTTGTCCACACCGTTTGGCTACACCTTC. Translating gives CASSLSTPFGYTF.

The chain uses TRBV28 and TRBJ2-7; a weak D match, TRBD1 (5 bases). The V end lost 9 bases, the J end lost 5 bases, and 14 bases lay between the germline ends. CDR1 is MDHEN, CDR2 SYDVKM, per germline. There are 12 residues in the CDR3. In nucleotides, the CDR3 is TGTGCCAGTAATTACCAGGGAAACGAGCAGTACTTC. Its protein product is CASNYQGNEQYF.

This clonotype appeared many times. The chain is built from TRBV19 and TRBJ1-6; TRBD1 matches at 7 bases. The CDR3 runs to 14 residues. From germline, CDR1 is LNHDA and CDR2 SQIVND (reference sequence). V shed 4 bases, J shed 9 bases, and the junction held 6 bases outside the gene matches. CDR3 sequence: CASSNRGDSSPLHF. The CDR3 DNA reads as TGTGCCAGTAGTAACAGGGGAGATAGTTCACCCCTCCACTTT. The full variable domain, completed using reference TRBV19 and TRBJ1-6, is DGGITQSPKYLFRKEGQNVTLSCEQNLNHDAMYWYRQDPGQGLRLIYYSQIVNDFQKGDIAEGYSVSREKKESFPLTVTSAQKNPTAFYLCASSNRGDSSPLHFGNGTRLTVT.

This clonotype was detected many times. V is TRBV14 and J is TRBJ2-1; perhaps TRBD1 as D (6 bases). Looked up from germline, CDR1 is SGHDN and CDR2 is FVKESK. V shed 2 bases and J shed 7 bases, with 12 bases lying between them. The CDR3 consists of 14 residues. The CDR3 here is CASSQMDSENEQFF. The CDR3, as DNA: TGTGCCAGCAGCCAAATGGACAGCGAGAATGAGCAGTTCTTC.